The 8 T cell receptor beta chains reported below all come from one sample, sequenced in a study of identical twins. Via MiXCR, TCRdb re-called the 5' RACE reads, giving one row per CDR3 protein. The repertoire holds fewer than 250,000 distinct CDR3 sequences, with approximately 8% as singletons. This sample also appeared in a second study, on yellow fever vaccine responses in identical twins.

The sample taken for sequencing was CD8+ T cells sorted from blood. The receptor source for this set is a woman between 18 and 30 years old in good health.

V gene TRBV5-1 combines with J gene TRBJ1-1; 8 bases agree with TRBD1. Germline-derived CDR1 and CDR2 are SGHRS and YFSETQ. The CDR3 extends over 16 amino acids. The trim removed 2 bases at V and 6 bases at J, leaving 12 bases unmatched. This CDR3 is CASSLLETGAVAEAFF. CDR3 coding DNA: TGCGCCAGCAGCTTACTAGAGACAGGGGCGGTCGCTGAAGCTTTCTTT. Combining the CDR3 with reference TRBV5-1 and TRBJ1-1 gives the whole variable domain KAGVTQTPRYLIKTRGQQVTLSCSPISGHRSVSWYQQTPGQGLQFLFEYFSETQRNKGNFPGRFSGRQFSNSRSEMNVSTLELGDSALYLCASSLLETGAVAEAFFGQGTRLTVV.

The table lists this clonotype with many counts. The CDR3 coding sequence is TGTGCCAGCAGTCCCGGACTAGCGGGAGAGCAGTTCTTC. This translates into CASSPGLAGEQFF. The chain recombines TRBV2 with TRBJ2-1; TRBD2 aligns across 12 bases. Germline-derived CDR1 and CDR2 are SNHLY and FYNNEI. The CDR3 runs to 13 residues. V gave up 5 bases and J gave up 10 bases; unmatched junction bases: 3.

The table lists this clonotype with many counts. The rearrangement links TRBV5-1 to TRBJ2-7; TRBD2 agrees at 8 bases. This CDR3 is 15 amino acids long. J gave up 3 bases and V 5 bases, and 10 bases lay outside the gene matches. CDR1 is SGHRS and CDR2 is YFSETQ in the germline V gene. The DNA of the CDR3 is TGCGCCAGCAGGGCCCTACCGACTAGCGTCTACGAGCAGTACTTC. Amino acid sequence: CASRALPTSVYEQYF.

This clonotype was seen many times. V gene TRBV15 combines with J gene TRBJ2-7; D may be TRBD2 (6 bases). Trimming stripped 5 bases from V and 1 base from J, with 24 bases between. The CDR3 totals 18 residues. CDR1 LNHNV and CDR2 YYDKDF come from the germline V gene (reference sequence). CDR3 amino acids: CATSHFVSGEAPSYEQYF. The CDR3 DNA is TGTGCCACCAGCCACTTTGTTAGTGGGGAGGCCCCTTCCTACGAGCAGTACTTC.

This clonotype was recorded a few times. The chain uses TRBV5-6 and TRBJ1-3; 7 bases agree with TRBD1. The CDR3 runs 16 residues. The V gene's germline CDR1 is SGHDT and CDR2 YYEEEE. The V and J ends lost 3 bases and 0 bases, in that order; junction bases with no gene match: 6. CDR3 sequence (DNA): TGTGCCAGCAGCTCGGGACAGCCCAACTCTGGAAACACCATATATTTT. Residues: CASSSGQPNSGNTIYF.

This clonotype was recorded many times. The V gene is TRBV2, the J gene TRBJ2-7, with no clear D. V dropped 2 bases and J dropped 1 base, with 3 bases sitting between them. This CDR3 is 12 amino acids long. Germline CDR1 SNHLY, CDR2 FYNNEI. As DNA, the CDR3 is TGTGCCAGCAGTGAACCATCCTACGAGCAGTACTTC. Protein product: CASSEPSYEQYF.

This chain links TRBV20-1 with TRBJ2-6; D perhaps matches TRBD2 (7 bases). Germline V gives CDR1 DFQATT, CDR2 SNEGSKA (reference sequence). Trimming left V 0 bases short and J 0 bases short, with 21 bases between. The CDR3 is made up of 20 amino acids. This CDR3 reads CSARDRGEGDYPSGANVLTF. CDR3 DNA sequence: TGCAGTGCTAGAGATCGAGGTGAGGGGGACTACCCCTCTGGGGCCAACGTCCTGACTTTC.

Regarding this clonotype: The DNA is omitted, as the CDR3 cannot be located on it reliably, and the CDR3 follows TCRdb's listing. The J gene is TRBJ1-2, the V gene TRBV21-1. TRBV21-1 is labeled a pseudogene. The CDR3 has 15 amino acids, counting both end residues. The CDR3 protein is CASSKVADGNYGYTF.